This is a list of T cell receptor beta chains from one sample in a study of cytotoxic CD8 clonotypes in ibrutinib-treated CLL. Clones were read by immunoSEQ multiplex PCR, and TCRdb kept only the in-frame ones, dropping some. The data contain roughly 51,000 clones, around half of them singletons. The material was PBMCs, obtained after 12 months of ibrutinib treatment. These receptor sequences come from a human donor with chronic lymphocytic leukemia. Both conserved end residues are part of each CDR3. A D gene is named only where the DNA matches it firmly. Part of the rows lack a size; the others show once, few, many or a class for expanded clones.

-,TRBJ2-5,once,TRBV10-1,TGCGCCAGCAGTGGATGGCAGGCCGTAAAGACCCAGTACTTC,CASSGWQAVKTQYF
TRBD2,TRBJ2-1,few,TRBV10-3,TGTGCCATCAGTGAGGGACTAGCGGGACGGTACAATGAGCAGTTCTTC,CAISEGLAGRYNEQFF
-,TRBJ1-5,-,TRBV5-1,TGCGCCAGCAGCTTGGCAGTGGCCGGGGCGGCCCAGCATTTT,CASSLAVAGAAQHF
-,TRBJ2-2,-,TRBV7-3,TGTGCCAGCAGCTTCATACCGGGCCTTCGTAACACCGGGGAGCTGTTTTTT,CASSFIPGLRNTGELFF
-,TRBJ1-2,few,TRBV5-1,TGCGCCAGCAGCTTGGAGAGGGGTGGCTACACCTTC,CASSLERGGYTF
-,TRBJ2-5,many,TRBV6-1,TGTGCCAGCAGTCCCCGGGACAACCAAGAGACCCAGTACTTC,CASSPRDNQETQYF
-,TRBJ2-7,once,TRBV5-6,TGTGCCAGCAGCAAACTAGAGTACGAGCAGTACTTC,CASSKLEYEQYF
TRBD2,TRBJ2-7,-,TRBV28,TGTGGGAGCGGGAGGGGCTCCTACGAGCAGTACTTC,CGSGRGSYEQYF
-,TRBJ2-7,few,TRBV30,TGTGCCTGGAACCCAGGGTCCTACGAGCAGTACTTC,CAWNPGSYEQYF
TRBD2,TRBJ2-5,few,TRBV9,TGTGCCAGCAGCGTAGGGGGCGGGAGCGGAGAGACCCAGTACTTC,CASSVGGGSGETQYF
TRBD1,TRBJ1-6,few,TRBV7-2,TGTGCCAGCAGCTTCCGGGACAGCCCGGGGTCACCCCTCCACTTT,CASSFRDSPGSPLHF
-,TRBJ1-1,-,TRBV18,TGTGCCAGCTCTCCGACAGCGAACACTGAAGCTTTCTTT,CASSPTANTEAFF
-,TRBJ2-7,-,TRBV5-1,TGCGCCAGCAGCGCGGCCTACGAGCAGTACTTC,CASSAAYEQYF
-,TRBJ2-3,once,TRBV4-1,TGCGCCAGCAGCCAAAAGGAGGGCACAGATACGCAGTATTTT,CASSQKEGTDTQYF